Given below is one T cell receptor beta chain in context. Its antigen is not known. These data originate in a study of PD-1 blockade in classical Hodgkin lymphoma. Sequencing was performed with immunoSEQ multiplex PCR; in TCRdb, only in-frame clones are kept and a portion is missing. This sample has around 28,000 clones; about 88% occur once, and the top ten carry less than 0.5%. Study-wide results and limits: Reported findings placed baseline TCR diversity lower in newly diagnosed patients (compared with healthy donors). CD4+ TCR diversity, unlike CD8+, rose significantly by C4D1.

Indicated time point: cycle 4 day 1 (C4D1), after less than seven weeks of nivolumab. All patients relapsed after autologous stem cell transplantation, and brentuximab vedotin exposure varied. Thawed PBMCs were the source of CD4+ T cells, purified by magnetic negative selection. Patients showed best responses of complete response, partial response or progressive disease. This specimen was CD4+ T cells from blood, taken before the fourth cycle of nivolumab. The TCR comes from a human donor with classical Hodgkin lymphoma.

The CDR3 nucleotides read TGTGCCAGCAGCTTGAGTGGCAATTTCTATGGCTACACCTTC. It codes for CASSLSGNFYGYTF. The chain joins TRBV5-6 to TRBJ1-2; D unresolved. The CDR3 is made up of 14 amino acids. The germline V gene encodes CDR1 SGHDT and CDR2 YYEEEE. V was trimmed by 1 base and J by 4 bases, leaving 11 bases between them.